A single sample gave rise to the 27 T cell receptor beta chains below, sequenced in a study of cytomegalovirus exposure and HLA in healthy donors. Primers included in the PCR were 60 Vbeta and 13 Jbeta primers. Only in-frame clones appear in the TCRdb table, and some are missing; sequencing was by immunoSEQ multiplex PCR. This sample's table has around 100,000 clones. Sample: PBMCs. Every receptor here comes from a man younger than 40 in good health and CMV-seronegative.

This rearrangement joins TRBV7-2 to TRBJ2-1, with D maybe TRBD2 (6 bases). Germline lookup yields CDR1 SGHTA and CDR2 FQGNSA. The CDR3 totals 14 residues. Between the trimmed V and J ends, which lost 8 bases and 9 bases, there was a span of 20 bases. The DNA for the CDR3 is TGTGCCAGCTGCCTCGGGAGAAGTCGGAGTGAGCAGTTCTTC. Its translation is CASCLGRSRSEQFF. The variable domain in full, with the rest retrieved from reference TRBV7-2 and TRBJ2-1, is GAGVSQSPSNKVTEKGKDVELRCDPISGHTALYWYRQSLGQGLEFLIYFQGNSAPDKSGLPSDRFSAERTGGSVSTLTIQRTQQEDSAVYLCASCLGRSRSEQFFGPGTRLTVL.

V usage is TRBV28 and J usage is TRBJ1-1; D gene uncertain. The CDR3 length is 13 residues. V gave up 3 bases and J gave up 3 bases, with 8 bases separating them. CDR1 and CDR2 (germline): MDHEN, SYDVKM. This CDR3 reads CASSLTGDTEAFF. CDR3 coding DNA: TGTGCCAGCAGTTTGACCGGGGACACTGAAGCTTTCTTT.

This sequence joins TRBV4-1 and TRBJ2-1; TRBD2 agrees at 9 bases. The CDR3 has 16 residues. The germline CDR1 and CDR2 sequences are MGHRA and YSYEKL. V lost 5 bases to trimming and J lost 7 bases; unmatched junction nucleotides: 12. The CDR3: CASSFAGGGAGNEQFF. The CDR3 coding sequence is TGCGCCAGCAGCTTCGCCGGCGGGGGGGCCGGGAATGAGCAGTTCTTC.

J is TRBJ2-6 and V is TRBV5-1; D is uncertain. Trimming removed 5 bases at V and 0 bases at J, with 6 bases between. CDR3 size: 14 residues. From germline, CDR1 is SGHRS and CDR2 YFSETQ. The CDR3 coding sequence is TGCGCCAGCAGTCTCCGCTCTGGGGCCAACGTCCTGACTTTC. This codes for CASSLRSGANVLTF.

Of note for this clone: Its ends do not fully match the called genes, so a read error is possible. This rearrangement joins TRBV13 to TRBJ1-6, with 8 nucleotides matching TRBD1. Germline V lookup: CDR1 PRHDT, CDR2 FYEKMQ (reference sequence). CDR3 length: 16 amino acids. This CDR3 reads CASSLGQGSYNSPLHF. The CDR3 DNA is TGTGCCAGCAGCCTAGGACAGGGCTCCTATAATTCACCCCTCCACTTT.

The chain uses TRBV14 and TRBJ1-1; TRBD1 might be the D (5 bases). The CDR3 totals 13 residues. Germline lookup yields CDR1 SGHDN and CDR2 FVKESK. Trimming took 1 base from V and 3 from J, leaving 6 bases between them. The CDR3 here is CASSQVRDTEAFF. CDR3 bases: TGTGCCAGCAGCCAAGTCAGGGACACTGAAGCTTTCTTT.

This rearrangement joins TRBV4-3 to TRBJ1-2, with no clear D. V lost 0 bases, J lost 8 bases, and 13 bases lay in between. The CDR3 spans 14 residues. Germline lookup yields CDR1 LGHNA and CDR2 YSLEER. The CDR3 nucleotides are TGCGCCAGCAGCCAAGATAGAGACGGGTTGGGCTACACCTTC. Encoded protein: CASSQDRDGLGYTF.

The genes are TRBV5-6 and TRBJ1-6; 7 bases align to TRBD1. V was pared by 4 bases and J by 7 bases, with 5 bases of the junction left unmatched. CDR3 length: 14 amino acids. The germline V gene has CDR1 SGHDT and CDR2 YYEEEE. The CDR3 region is CASSQGQKNSPLHF. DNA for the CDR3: TGTGCCAGCAGCCAGGGACAGAAGAATTCACCCCTCCACTTT.

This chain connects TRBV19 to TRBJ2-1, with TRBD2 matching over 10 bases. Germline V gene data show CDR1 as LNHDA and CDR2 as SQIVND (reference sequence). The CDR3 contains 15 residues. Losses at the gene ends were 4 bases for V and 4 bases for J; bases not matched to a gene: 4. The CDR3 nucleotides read TGTGCCAGTAGTAGTAGCGGGGGGCCGTACAATGAGCAGTTCTTC. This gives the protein CASSSSGGPYNEQFF.

The CDR3 DNA reads TGTGCCAGCAGCCTCTACCACAATGAGCAGTTCTTC. Translation gives CASSLYHNEQFF. The chain carries TRBV7-2 and TRBJ2-1; D remains unclear. The ends were cut back, 5 bases at V and 5 bases at J, with 7 bases in the middle. CDR3 length equals 12 residues. Looked up from germline, CDR1 is SGHTA and CDR2 is FQGNSA. Full variable domain (rest looked up from reference TRBV7-2 and TRBJ2-1): GAGVSQSPSNKVTEKGKDVELRCDPISGHTALYWYRQSLGQGLEFLIYFQGNSAPDKSGLPSDRFSAERTGGSVSTLTIQRTQQEDSAVYLCASSLYHNEQFFGPGTRLTVL.

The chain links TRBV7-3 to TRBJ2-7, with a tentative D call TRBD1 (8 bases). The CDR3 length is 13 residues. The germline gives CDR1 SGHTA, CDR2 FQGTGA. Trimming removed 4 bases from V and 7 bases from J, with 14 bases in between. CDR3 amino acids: CASSSGQGGEQYF. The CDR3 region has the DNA TGTGCCAGCAGCTCAGGACAGGGAGGGGAGCAGTACTTC.

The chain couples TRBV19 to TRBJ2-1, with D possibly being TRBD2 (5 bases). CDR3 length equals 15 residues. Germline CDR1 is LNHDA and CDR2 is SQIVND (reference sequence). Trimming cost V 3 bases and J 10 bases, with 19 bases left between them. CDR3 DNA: TGTGCCAGTAGTATCCGGAGGTCCGCCCGTCGGGAGCAGTTCTTC. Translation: CASSIRRSARREQFF. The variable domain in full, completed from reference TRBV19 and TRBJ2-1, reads DGGITQSPKYLFRKEGQNVTLSCEQNLNHDAMYWYRQDPGQGLRLIYYSQIVNDFQKGDIAEGYSVSREKKESFPLTVTSAQKNPTAFYLCASSIRRSARREQFFGPGTRLTVL.

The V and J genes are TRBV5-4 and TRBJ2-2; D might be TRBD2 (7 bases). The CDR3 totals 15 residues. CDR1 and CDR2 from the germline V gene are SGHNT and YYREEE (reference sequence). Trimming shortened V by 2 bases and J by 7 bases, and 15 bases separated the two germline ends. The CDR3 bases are TGTGCCAGCAGCTTCTCTCGGGGGGCGATCGGGGAGCTGTTTTTT. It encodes CASSFSRGAIGELFF.

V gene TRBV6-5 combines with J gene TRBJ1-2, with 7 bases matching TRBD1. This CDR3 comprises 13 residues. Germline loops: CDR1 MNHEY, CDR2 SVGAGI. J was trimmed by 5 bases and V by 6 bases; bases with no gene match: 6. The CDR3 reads CASSVGTEYGYTF. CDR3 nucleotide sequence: TGTGCCAGCAGCGTCGGGACAGAGTATGGCTACACCTTC.

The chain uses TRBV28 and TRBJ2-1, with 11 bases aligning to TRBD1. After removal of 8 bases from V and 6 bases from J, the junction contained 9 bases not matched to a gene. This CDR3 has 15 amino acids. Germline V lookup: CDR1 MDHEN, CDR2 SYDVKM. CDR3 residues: CASGSPGTGGNEQFF. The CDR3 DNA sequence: TGTGCCAGCGGGTCTCCCGGGACAGGGGGCAATGAGCAGTTCTTC. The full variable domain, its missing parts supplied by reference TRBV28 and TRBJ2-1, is DVKVTQSSRYLVKRTGEKVFLECVQDMDHENMFWYRQDPGLGLRLIYFSYDVKMKEKGDIPEGYSVSREKKERFSLILESASTNQTSMYLCASGSPGTGGNEQFFGPGTRLTVL.

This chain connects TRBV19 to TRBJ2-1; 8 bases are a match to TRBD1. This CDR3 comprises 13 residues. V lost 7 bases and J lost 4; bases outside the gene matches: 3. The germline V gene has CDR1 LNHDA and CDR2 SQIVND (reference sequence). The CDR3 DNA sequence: TGTGCCAGTACCAGGGGGCTTTACAATGAGCAGTTCTTC. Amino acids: CASTRGLYNEQFF. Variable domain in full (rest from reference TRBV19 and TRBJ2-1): DGGITQSPKYLFRKEGQNVTLSCEQNLNHDAMYWYRQDPGQGLRLIYYSQIVNDFQKGDIAEGYSVSREKKESFPLTVTSAQKNPTAFYLCASTRGLYNEQFFGPGTRLTVL.

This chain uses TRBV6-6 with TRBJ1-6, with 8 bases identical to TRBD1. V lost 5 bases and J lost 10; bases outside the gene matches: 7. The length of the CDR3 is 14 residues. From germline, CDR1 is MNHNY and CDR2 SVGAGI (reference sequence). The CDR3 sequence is CASSLQGVWSPLHF. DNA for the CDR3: TGTGCCAGCAGTCTACAGGGGGTTTGGTCACCCCTCCACTTT.

The chain's CDR3 is CASSGGDRGGNQPQHF. DNA of the CDR3: TGTGCCAGCAGTGGTGGAGACAGGGGGGGAAATCAGCCCCAGCATTTT. V gene TRBV6-1 combines with J gene TRBJ1-5, with 9 bases identical to TRBD1. Germline trimming cut 4 bases from V and 4 bases from J; bases unmatched to any gene: 8. CDR3 size: 16 residues. Germline V lookup: CDR1 MNHNS, CDR2 SASEGT.

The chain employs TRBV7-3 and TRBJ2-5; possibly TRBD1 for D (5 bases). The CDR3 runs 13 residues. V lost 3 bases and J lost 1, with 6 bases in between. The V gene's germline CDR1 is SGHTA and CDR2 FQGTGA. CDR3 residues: CASSLTVQETQYF. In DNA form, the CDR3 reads TGTGCCAGCAGCTTGACAGTCCAAGAGACCCAGTACTTC.

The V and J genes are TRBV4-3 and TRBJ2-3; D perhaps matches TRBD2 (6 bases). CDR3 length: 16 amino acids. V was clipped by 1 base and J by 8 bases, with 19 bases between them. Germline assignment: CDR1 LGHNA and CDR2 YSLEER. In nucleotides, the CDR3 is TGCGCCAGCAGCCAAGGTGGTAGCGGACTACCAGGTACGCAGTATTTT. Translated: CASSQGGSGLPGTQYF.

The DNA for the CDR3 is TGCGCCAGCAGCCAAGGCGGCCCTGGGGCCAACGTCCTGACTTTC. It codes for CASSQGGPGANVLTF. V and J are TRBV4-1 and TRBJ2-6; D is uncertain. From germline, CDR1 is MGHRA and CDR2 YSYEKL. Trimming left V 1 base short and J 2 bases short, with 6 bases between. This CDR3 is built from 15 residues.

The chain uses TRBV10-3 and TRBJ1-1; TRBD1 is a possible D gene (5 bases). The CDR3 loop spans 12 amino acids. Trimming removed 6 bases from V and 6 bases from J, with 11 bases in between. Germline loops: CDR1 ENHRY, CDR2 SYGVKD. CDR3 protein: CAISVGGAEAFF. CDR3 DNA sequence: TGTGCCATCAGCGTGGGGGGGGCTGAAGCTTTCTTT.

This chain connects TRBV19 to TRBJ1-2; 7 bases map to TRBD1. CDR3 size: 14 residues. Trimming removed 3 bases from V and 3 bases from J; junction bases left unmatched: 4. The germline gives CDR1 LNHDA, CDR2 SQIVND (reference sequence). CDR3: CASSMVRGDYGYTF. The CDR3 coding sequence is TGTGCCAGTAGTATGGTCAGGGGGGACTATGGCTACACCTTC.

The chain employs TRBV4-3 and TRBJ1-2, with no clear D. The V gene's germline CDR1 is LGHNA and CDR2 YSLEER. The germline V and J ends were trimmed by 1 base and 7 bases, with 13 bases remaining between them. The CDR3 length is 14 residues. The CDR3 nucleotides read TGCGCCAGCAGCCAAGGGGAGGGCACCGGTGGCTACACCTTC. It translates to CASSQGEGTGGYTF.

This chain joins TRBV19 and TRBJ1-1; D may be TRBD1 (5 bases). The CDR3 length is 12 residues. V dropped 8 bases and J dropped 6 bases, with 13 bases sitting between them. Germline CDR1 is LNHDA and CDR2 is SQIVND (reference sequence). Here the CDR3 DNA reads TGTGCCAGTGATAGGGGTGGTGCTGAAGCTTTCTTT. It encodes CASDRGGAEAFF.

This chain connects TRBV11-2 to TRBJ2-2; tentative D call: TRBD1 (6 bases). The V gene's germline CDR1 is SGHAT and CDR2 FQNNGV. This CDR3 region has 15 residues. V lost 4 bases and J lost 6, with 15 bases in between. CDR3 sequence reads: CASSSQGRPAGELFF. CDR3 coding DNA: TGTGCCAGCAGCTCACAGGGACGGCCAGCCGGGGAGCTGTTTTTT.

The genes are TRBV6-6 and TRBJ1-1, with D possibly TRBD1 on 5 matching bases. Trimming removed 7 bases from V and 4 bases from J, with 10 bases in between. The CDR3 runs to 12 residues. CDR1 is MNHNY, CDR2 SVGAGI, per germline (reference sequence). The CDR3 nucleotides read TGTGCCAGCACGCGGGGACTCACTGAAGCTTTCTTT. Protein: CASTRGLTEAFF.